There are many counts of the clone carrying this TCR beta chain. This record comes from a study of CDR3 diversity in severe acne. Germline V gene sequence: CDR1 ENHRY, CDR2 SYGVKD. This CDR3 spans 17 amino acids. Trimming removed 0 bases at V and 2 bases at J, with 14 bases between. A single record per CDR3 protein comes from TCRdb applying MiXCR to the PCR reads. The table includes roughly 81,000 distinct CDR3 sequences, roughly half detected once. V and J are TRBV10-3 and TRBJ1-3; a possible D gene is TRBD1 (6 bases). The specimen was blood. The clonotype originates from a male donor in good health, serving as a control. Here the CDR3 DNA reads TGTGCCATCAGTGAGTCAGGGACACAAGGACCTGGAAACACCATATATTTT. Residues: CAISESGTQGPGNTIYF.